This T cell receptor beta chain was sequenced during a study of blood T cell repertoires in COVID-19. The germline CDR1 and CDR2 sequences are LGHNA and YSLEER. The junction had 2 bases not matched to a gene; V was cut back by 1 base and J by 4 bases. This CDR3 is built from 14 residues. In the original processing: Estimation of nucleated cell counts relied on the amplification of reference gene primers. Libraries were prepared by immunoSEQ multiplex PCR; TCRdb keeps only in-frame clonotypes and omits some of them. The DNA was the basis for D and trimming; V, J and clone size are from that table. The sample lists 150,000 or so clones; about nine tenths were seen once.

Sequenced material: PBMCs or T cells enriched from blood (not recorded which). This chain joins TRBV4-3 and TRBJ1-2, with 8 bases that match TRBD1. This TCR was sampled from a middle-aged woman who had been exposed to COVID-19. Written as DNA, the CDR3 is TGCGCCAGCAGCCAAGTTGGACAGGGCTATGGCTACACCTTC. Residues: CASSQVGQGYGYTF.